This T cell receptor beta chain comes out of a study of T-cell memory formation after mild COVID-19. Study at large: Largely, TCR clusters stayed within a single donor.

Germline lookup yields CDR1 MNHEY and CDR2 SVGAGI. The ends lost 8 bases at V and 2 bases at J; junction bases unmatched: 8. The CDR3 extends over 14 amino acids. Each CDR3 protein is one row after TCRdb ran MiXCR on the 5' RACE reads. The sample consists of about 110,000 distinct CDR3 sequences, roughly a sixth of them appearing once. The J gene is TRBJ1-1, the V gene TRBV6-5; 7 bases map to TRBD1. The sequenced sample consisted of PBMCs or a T cell subset sorted from them (not recorded which). The clonotype comes from a man between 18 and 35 years old who had mild COVID-19 (a few samples of this study predate the infection). Cell type and time point are not known. The DNA of the CDR3 is TGTGCCAGCGGCTCGACAGGGCGCAACACTGAAGCTTTCTTT. It codes for CASGSTGRNTEAFF.